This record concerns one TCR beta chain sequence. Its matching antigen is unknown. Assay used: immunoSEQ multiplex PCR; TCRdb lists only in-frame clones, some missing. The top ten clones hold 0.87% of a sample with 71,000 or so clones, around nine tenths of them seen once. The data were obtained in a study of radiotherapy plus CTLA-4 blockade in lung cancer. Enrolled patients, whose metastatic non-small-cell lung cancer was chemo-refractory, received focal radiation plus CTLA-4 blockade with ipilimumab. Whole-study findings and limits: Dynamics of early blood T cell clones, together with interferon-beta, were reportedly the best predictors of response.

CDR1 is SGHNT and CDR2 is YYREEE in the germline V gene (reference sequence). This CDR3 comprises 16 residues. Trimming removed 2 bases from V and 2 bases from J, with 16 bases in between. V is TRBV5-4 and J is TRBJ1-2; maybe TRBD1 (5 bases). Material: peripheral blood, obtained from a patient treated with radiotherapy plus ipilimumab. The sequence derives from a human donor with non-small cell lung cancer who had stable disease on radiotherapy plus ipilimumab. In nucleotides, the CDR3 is TGTGCCAGCAGCTTACCTCCGCAGGGCCTGAACTATGGCTACACCTTC. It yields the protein CASSLPPQGLNYGYTF.